The source of this T cell receptor (beta chain) is a study of T-cell memory formation after mild COVID-19. Study at large: There were largely donor-specific TCR clusters.

This CDR3 spans 14 amino acids. The V and J ends lost 4 bases and 6 bases, in that order; junction bases with no gene match: 5. TCRdb re-called the 5' RACE reads with MiXCR, one entry per CDR3 protein. The sample records 500,000 to 550,000 distinct CDR3 sequences, roughly 22% being singletons. General study results and limits: Contracting CD8+ clones were enriched in EMRA, CD4+ mainly in CM and EM. Unconfirmed was the SARS-CoV-2 specificity of second-wave clones that peaked on day 37.

This clonotype has ten or more counts. The antigen is undetermined. The receptor's source is an adult woman who had mild COVID-19 (a few samples of this study predate the infection). Cell type and time point are not known. This rearrangement joins TRBV12-3 or TRBV12-4 to TRBJ1-5; 8 bases line up with TRBD1. The sample taken for sequencing was PBMCs or a T cell subset sorted from them (not recorded which). CDR3 sequence: CASSSDRAGQPQHF. CDR3 nucleotide sequence: TGTGCCAGCAGTTCGGACAGGGCGGGTCAGCCCCAGCATTTT.